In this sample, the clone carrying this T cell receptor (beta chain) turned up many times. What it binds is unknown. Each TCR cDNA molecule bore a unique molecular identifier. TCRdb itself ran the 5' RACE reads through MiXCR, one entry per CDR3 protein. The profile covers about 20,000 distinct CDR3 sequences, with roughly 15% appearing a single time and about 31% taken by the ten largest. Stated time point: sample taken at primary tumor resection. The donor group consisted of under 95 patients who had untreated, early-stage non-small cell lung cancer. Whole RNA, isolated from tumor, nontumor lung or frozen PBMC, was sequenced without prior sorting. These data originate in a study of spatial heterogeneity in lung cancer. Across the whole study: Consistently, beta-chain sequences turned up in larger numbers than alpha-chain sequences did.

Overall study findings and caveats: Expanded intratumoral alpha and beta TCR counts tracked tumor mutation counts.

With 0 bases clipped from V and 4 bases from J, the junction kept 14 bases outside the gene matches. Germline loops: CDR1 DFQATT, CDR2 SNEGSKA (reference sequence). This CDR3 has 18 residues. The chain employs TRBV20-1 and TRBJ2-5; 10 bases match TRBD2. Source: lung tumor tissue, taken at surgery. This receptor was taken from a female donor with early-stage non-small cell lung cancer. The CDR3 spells CSARDVLAGVGEGETQYF. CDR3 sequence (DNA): TGCAGTGCTAGAGATGTCCTAGCGGGAGTGGGGGAGGGAGAGACCCAGTACTTC.